This entry concerns a single T cell receptor (beta chain). Its specific antigen is unknown. The junction departs from the called germline gene at one end, perhaps through a read error. This record comes from a study of tumor-infiltrating lymphocytes in primary liver carcinoma listed by TCRdb under 2017. Context from the whole study: Of the five patients (three men and two women, aged 30 to 69 years), four had hepatocellular carcinoma and one had combined HCC and intrahepatic cholangiocarcinoma. A total of roughly 35 specimens from 5 patients, comprising roughly 25 tumor regions, 5 adjacent noncancerous liver tissues and 5 peripheral blood samples, were covered by TCRbeta repertoire sequencing. Reproducibility between technical replicate repertoires was high, with correlation coefficients above 0.95 and mean shared-clone rates approximately 0.88. Each sample produced about 3.5 to 8 million productive TCRbeta reads, and read depth showed no significant difference between tissue types. Across five regions of each liver tumor, along with adjacent normal tissue and blood, the study brought together TCRbeta repertoire sequencing, expression microarrays and whole-exome sequencing. Agilent mRNA microarray profiling was performed on the approximately 27 tumor region samples to relate TCRbeta repertoire diversity to the local molecular phenotype. Tumors of the five patients were stage T1-T3 N0M0 with maximum diameters of 4.2 to 10 cm.

CDR1 and CDR2, looked up from the germline V gene, are SQVTM and ANQGSEA. Measured from the cysteine to the phenylalanine, the CDR3 is 14 residues long. Just CDR3 DNA is preserved here, 42 bases in frame from base 1. Total RNA and DNA were co-extracted from roughly 18-30 mg of bulk tissue with the AllPrep DNA/RNA mini kit, without cell sorting. Between late 2015 and March 2016, about five patients in China with histopathologically diagnosed primary liver carcinoma had their tumors surgically resected. At the time of sampling, the patients were treatment-naive and had chronic HBV infection. Each tumor was sampled at five spatially separated regions: the tumor centre plus the superior, inferior, left-lateral and right-lateral poles. Histology showed that every tumor sample contained more than 80% viable tumor cells. Fresh tumor and adjacent tissue pieces were bisected, with one half stored in RNAlater at -80 degrees C and the other half sent for histology.

The paper as a whole reports these results and caveats: Repertoire overlap was higher between tumor regions (mean around 35%) than tumor-adjacent (approximately 17%) or tumor-blood (approximately 15%) pairs, consistent with antigen-driven expansion. The top 250 clones accounted for a significantly greater share of the repertoire in tumors than in blood (p = 0.039). Only about 8-25% of top clones were found in all five regions of a tumor, suggesting spatial heterogeneity of tumor-infiltrating T cells. Only the TCR beta chain was sequenced, so true repertoire diversity is likely underestimated because unpaired alpha chains were not captured. Comparison of CD4+ and CD8+ T cell repertoires was precluded by the use of bulk unsorted samples. Only 4 or 5 patients were included in the study, and the authors note that the findings should be validated in a larger study.

Starting from 500 to 650 ng total RNA, TCRbeta-specific cDNA was produced by reverse transcription with a constant-region primer and ProtoScript II reverse transcriptase. Three nested multiplex PCR rounds, following a slightly modified ARM-PCR procedure, were used to build the TCRbeta libraries. Each of the first two PCR rounds ran for 9 to 11 cycles using multiplex TRBV1-TRBV30 forward primers together with a Cbeta reverse primer. Sample barcodes and Illumina adapters were attached in a final 25-cycle PCR using Deep VentR polymerase. Before sequencing, amplicons between 200 and 500 bp were purified from gel using a QIAquick gel extraction kit. An Illumina HiSeq 2500 was used to sequence the TCRbeta amplicons with 250-bp paired-end reads. From the authors' description of their analysis: Reads were quality-trimmed with Trimmomatic v0.33, and paired reads were merged with FLASH v1.2.11 to recover full CDR3 sequences. MiGEC v1.2.1b assigned V, D and J germline segments to the rearranged TCRbeta sequences. VDJtools v1.0.0 computed clonotype statistics and Shannon-Wiener diversity indices. To reduce sampling bias, subsequent analyses other than the diversity analysis used only the 250 most abundant clonotypes in each sample. TCRdb redid the processing of the public reads, applying fastp at Q25 and MiXCR, and retained in-frame beta chains. Rows matching on CDR3 protein sequence are summarized as one entry with the most common DNA and genes. The V and J calls here are based on TCRdb, not the publication. The table for this sample lists approximately 110,000 distinct CDR3 sequences; 55% to 75% of them were counted only once. The biggest ten clones account for roughly 7.9% of the sample.

The sequenced material came from liver tumor tissue from sampling region 3. The sample's cell subset or site, from its label and the paper: tumor region T3, left-lateral pole. The sequence was obtained from a woman aged 55 to 70 with primary liver carcinoma and hepatitis B virus infection. The chain is encoded by TRBV29-1 joined to TRBJ1-2, with 8 bases in between that match TRBD1. The nucleotide sequence reads TGCAGCGTTGCTCCCCAGGGGGCAGGGTATGGTTACACCTTC. Protein translation: CSVAPQGAGYGYTF.